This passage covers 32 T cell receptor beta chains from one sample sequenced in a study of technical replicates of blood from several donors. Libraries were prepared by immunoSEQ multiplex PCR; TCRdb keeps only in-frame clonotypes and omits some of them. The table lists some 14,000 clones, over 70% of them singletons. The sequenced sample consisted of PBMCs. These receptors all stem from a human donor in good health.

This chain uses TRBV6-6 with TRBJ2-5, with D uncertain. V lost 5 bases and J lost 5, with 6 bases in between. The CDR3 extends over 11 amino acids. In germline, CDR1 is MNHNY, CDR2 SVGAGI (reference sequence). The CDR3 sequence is CASSVRETQYF. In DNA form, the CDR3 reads TGTGCCAGCAGTGTACGGGAGACCCAGTACTTC.

The CDR3 coding sequence is TGTGCCAGCAGACGAACTACAGGGTCGATCTCTAACTATGGCTACACCTTC. Residues: CASRRTTGSISNYGYTF. V gene TRBV5-5 combines with J gene TRBJ1-2, with D possibly TRBD1 on 6 matching bases. CDR1 and CDR2 (germline): SGHKS, YYEKEE (reference sequence). CDR3 size: 17 residues. Trimming took 5 bases from V and 0 from J, leaving 20 bases between them.

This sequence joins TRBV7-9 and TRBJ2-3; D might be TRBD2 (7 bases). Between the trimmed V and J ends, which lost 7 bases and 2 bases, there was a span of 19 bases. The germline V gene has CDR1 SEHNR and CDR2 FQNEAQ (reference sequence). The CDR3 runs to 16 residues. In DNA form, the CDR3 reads TGTGCCAGCATGAGGGGGGGGCAGCTTCTCACAGATACGCAGTATTTT. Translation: CASMRGGQLLTDTQYF.

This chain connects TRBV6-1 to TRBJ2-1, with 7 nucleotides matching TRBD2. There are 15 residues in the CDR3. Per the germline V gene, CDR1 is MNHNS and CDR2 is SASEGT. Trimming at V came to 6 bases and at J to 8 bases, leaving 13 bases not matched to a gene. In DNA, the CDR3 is TGTGCCAGCAGAGCCCTGAGTCCGGGAGGAGATGAGCAGTTCTTC. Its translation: CASRALSPGGDEQFF.

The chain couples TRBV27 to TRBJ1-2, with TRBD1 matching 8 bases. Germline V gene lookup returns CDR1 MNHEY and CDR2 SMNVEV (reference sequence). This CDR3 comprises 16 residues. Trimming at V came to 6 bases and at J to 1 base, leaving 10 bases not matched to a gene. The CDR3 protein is CASSSTGVGGNYGYTF. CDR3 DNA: TGTGCCAGCAGCTCGACAGGGGTGGGGGGTAACTATGGCTACACCTTC.

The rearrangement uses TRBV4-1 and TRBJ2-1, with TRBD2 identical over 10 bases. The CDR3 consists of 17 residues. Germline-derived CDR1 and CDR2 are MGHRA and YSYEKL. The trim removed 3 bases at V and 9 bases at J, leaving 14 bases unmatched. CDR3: CASSQAAVAGGRVEQFF. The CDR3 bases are TGCGCCAGCAGCCAGGCCGCGGTAGCGGGAGGAAGGGTTGAGCAGTTCTTC.

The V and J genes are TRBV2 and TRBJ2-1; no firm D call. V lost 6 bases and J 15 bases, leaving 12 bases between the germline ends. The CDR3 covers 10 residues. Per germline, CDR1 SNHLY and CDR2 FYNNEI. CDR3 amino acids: CASRVNRGFF. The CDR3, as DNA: TGTGCCAGCAGGGTGAATCGAGGGTTCTTC.

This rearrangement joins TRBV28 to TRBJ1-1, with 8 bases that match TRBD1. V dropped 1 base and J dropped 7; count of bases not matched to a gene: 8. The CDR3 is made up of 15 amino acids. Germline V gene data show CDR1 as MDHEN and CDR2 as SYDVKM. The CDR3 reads CASSLSRTGRYEAFF. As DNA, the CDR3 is TGTGCCAGCAGTTTATCCCGGACAGGGCGTTATGAAGCTTTCTTT. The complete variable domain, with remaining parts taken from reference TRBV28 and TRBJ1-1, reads DVKVTQSSRYLVKRTGEKVFLECVQDMDHENMFWYRQDPGLGLRLIYFSYDVKMKEKGDIPEGYSVSREKKERFSLILESASTNQTSMYLCASSLSRTGRYEAFFGQGTRLTVV.

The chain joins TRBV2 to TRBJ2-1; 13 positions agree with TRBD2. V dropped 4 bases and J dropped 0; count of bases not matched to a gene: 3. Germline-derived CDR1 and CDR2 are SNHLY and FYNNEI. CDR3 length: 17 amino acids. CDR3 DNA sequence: TGTGCCAGCAGTGGCTGGACTAGCGGGAGCTCCTACAATGAGCAGTTCTTC. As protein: CASSGWTSGSSYNEQFF.

In DNA, the CDR3 is TGCGCCAGCAGCCACTCAGGGAAGAAGTTTGAAAAACTGTTTTTT. This translates into CASSHSGKKFEKLFF. The genes are TRBV4-1 and TRBJ1-4, with a weak D call TRBD1 (5 bases). CDR1 is MGHRA and CDR2 is YSYEKL in the germline V gene. Trimming removed 3 bases from V and 7 bases from J, with 15 bases in between. The CDR3 consists of 15 residues.

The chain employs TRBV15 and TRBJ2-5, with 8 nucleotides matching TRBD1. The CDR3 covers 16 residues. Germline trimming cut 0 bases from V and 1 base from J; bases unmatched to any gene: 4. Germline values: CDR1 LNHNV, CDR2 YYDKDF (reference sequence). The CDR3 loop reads CATSRDPGQGQETQYF. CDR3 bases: TGTGCCACCAGCAGAGATCCCGGACAGGGCCAAGAGACCCAGTACTTC.

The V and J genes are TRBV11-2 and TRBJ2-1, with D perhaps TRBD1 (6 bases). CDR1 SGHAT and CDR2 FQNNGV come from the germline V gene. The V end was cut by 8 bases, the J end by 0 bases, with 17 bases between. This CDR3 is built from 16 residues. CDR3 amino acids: CASGLTGPSSYNEQFF. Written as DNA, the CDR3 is TGTGCCAGCGGACTGACAGGACCTAGCTCCTACAATGAGCAGTTCTTC. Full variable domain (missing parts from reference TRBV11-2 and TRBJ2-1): EAGVAQSPRYKIIEKRQSVAFWCNPISGHATLYWYQQILGQGPKLLIQFQNNGVVDDSQLPKDRFSAERLKGVDSTLKIQPAKLEDSAVYLCASGLTGPSSYNEQFFGPGTRLTVL.

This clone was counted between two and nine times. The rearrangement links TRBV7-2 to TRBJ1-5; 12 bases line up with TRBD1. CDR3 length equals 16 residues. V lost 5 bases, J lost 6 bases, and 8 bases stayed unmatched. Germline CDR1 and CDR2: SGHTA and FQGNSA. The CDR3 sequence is CASSAVGTGGLQPQHF. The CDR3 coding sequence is TGTGCCAGCAGCGCAGTAGGGACAGGGGGCCTTCAGCCCCAGCATTTT.

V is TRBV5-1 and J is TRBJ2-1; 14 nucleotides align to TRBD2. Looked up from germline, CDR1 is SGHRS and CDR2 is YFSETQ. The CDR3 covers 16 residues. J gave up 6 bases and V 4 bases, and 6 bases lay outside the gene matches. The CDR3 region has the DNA TGCGCCAGCAGCGGGACTAGCGGGAGTGGGGGCAATGAGCAGTTCTTC. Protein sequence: CASSGTSGSGGNEQFF.

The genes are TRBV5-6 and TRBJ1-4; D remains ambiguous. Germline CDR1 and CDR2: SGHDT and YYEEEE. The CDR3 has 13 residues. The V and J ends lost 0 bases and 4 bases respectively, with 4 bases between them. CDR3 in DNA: TGTGCCAGCAGCTTGGGTATTAATGAAAAACTGTTTTTT. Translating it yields CASSLGINEKLFF.

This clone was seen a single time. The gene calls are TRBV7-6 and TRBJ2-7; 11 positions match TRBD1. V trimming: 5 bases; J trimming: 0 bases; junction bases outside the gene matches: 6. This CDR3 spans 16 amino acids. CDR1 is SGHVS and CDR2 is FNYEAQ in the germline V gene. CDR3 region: CASSLGDRGSSYEQYF. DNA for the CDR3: TGTGCCAGCAGCCTCGGGGACAGGGGGAGCTCCTACGAGCAGTACTTC.

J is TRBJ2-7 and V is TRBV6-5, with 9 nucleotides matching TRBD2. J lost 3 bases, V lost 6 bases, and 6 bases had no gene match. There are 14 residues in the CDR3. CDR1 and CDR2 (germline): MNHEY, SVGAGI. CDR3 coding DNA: TGTGCCAGCAGAGTAGCGGGAGCGAGCTACGAGCAGTACTTC. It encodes CASRVAGASYEQYF.

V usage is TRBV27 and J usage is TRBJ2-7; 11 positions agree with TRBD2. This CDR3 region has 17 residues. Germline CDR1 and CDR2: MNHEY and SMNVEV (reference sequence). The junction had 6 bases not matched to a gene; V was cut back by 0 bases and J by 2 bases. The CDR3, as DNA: TGTGCCAGCAGTTTATCGATTGGGACTAGCGGAGCCTACGAGCAGTACTTC. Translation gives CASSLSIGTSGAYEQYF.

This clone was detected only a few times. In DNA form, the CDR3 reads TGTGCCAGCAGCGGATCCGGGACTAGCGGGAGACATGAGCAGTTCTTC. This gives the protein CASSGSGTSGRHEQFF. The chain carries TRBV7-6 and TRBJ2-1; 14 positions agree with TRBD2. Germline loops: CDR1 SGHVS, CDR2 FNYEAQ. J lost 8 bases, V lost 5 bases, and 8 bases had no gene match. This CDR3 spans 16 amino acids.

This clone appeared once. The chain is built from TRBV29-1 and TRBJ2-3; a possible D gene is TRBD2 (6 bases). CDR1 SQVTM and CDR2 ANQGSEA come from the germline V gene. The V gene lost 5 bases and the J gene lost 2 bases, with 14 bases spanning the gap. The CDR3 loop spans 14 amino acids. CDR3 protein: CSVFSGRDTDTQYF. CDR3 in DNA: TGCAGCGTTTTCTCTGGGCGGGACACAGATACGCAGTATTTT.

CDR3 sequence (DNA): TGTGCCAGCAGATCACAGGGGGCAGTAAAGACCCAGTACTTC. Protein: CASRSQGAVKTQYF. The J gene is TRBJ2-5, the V gene TRBV2, with 9 bases identical to TRBD1. Germline V CDR1 and CDR2: SNHLY, FYNNEI. The CDR3 totals 14 residues. Trimming took 6 bases from V and 6 from J; bases not matched to a gene: 8.

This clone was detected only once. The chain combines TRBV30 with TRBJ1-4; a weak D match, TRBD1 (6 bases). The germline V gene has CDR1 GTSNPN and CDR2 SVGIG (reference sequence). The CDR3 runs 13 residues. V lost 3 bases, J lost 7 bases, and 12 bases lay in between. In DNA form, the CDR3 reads TGTGCCTGGAGCCGACAGGCTGCTGAAAAACTGTTTTTT. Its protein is CAWSRQAAEKLFF.

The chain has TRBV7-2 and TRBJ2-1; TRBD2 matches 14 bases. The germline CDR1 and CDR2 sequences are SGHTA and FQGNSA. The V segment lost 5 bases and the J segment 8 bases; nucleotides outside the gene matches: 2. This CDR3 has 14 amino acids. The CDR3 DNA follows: TGTGCCAGCAGCCGGACTAGCGGGAGGTATGAGCAGTTCTTC. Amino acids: CASSRTSGRYEQFF.

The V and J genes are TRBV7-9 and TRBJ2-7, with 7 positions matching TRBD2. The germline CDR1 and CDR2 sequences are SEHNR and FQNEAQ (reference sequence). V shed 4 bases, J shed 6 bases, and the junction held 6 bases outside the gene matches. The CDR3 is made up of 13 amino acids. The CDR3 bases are TGTGCCAGCAGCTCCGGCCCGGGGGGCGAGCAGTACTTC. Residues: CASSSGPGGEQYF.

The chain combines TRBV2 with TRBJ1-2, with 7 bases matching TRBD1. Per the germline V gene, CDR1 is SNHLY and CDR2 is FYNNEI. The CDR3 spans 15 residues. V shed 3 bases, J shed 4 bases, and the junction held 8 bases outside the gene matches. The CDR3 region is CASSDYRAGGYGYTF. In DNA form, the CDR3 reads TGTGCCAGCAGTGATTACCGGGCAGGGGGCTATGGCTACACCTTC.

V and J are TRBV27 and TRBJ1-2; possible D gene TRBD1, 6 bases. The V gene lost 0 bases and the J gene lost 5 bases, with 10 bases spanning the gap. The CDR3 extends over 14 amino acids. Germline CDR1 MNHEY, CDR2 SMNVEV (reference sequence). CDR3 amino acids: CASSLSGGAYGYTF. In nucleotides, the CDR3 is TGTGCCAGCAGTTTATCGGGGGGGGCTTATGGCTACACCTTC.

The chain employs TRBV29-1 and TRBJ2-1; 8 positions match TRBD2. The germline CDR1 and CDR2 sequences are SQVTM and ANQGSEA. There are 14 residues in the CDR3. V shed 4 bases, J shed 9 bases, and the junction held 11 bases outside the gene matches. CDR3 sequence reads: CSVAVTAGDGEQFF. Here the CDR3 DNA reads TGCAGCGTTGCGGTTACAGCGGGAGATGGTGAGCAGTTCTTC.

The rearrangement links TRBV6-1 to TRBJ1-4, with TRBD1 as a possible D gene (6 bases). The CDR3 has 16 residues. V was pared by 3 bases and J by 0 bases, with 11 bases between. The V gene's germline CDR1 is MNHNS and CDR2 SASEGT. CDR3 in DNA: TGTGCCAGCAGTGAGGCAGGGGTACCAACTAATGAAAAACTGTTTTTT. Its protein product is CASSEAGVPTNEKLFF.

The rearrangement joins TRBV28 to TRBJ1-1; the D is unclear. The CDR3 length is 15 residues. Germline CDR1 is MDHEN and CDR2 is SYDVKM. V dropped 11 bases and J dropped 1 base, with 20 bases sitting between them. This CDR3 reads CAAHRPVEWNTEAFF. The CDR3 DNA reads TGTGCCGCACACCGGCCGGTGGAGTGGAACACTGAAGCTTTCTTT.

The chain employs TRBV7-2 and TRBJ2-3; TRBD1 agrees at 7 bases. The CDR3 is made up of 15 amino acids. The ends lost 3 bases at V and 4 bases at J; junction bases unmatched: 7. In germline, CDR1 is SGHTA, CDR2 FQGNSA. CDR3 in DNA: TGTGCCAGCAGCTTGACAGGGAATGGCGCAGATACGCAGTATTTT. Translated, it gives CASSLTGNGADTQYF.

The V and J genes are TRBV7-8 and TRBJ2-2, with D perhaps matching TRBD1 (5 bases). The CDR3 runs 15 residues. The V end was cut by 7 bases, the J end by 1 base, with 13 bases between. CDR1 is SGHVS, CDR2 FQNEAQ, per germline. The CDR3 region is CASISQGVNTGELFF. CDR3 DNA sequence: TGTGCCAGCATCTCCCAGGGTGTGAACACCGGGGAGCTGTTTTTT.

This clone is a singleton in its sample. CDR3 DNA: TGTGCCAGCAGTATAACAGGGGCTTGGGGCTACGAGCAGTACTTC. This gives the protein CASSITGAWGYEQYF. V gene TRBV27 combines with J gene TRBJ2-7, with 7 bases aligning to TRBD1. J gave up 3 bases and V 5 bases, and 10 bases lay outside the gene matches. The CDR3 runs 15 residues. Germline CDR1 is MNHEY and CDR2 is SMNVEV (reference sequence).